The entry below describes one T cell receptor (beta chain). The source of the sample is a study of CD8 T cells in Susac syndrome. The RNA, about 0.5 to 1 ug, was put through reverse transcription using random hexamers. Amplification of TCR beta CDR3 spanned 54 Vbeta and 13 Jbeta via immunoSEQ multiplex PCR. TCRdb re-analysed the immunoSEQ multiplex PCR reads in MiXCR, keeping a single row per CDR3 protein. The sample yields about 120,000 distinct CDR3 sequences, less than 95% seen once. The CDR3 is made up of 16 amino acids. Germline V gene lookup returns CDR1 LGHNA and CDR2 YNFKEQ. V gave up 1 base and J gave up 7 bases; unmatched junction bases: 7.

The source material was CD4+ T cells from PBMCs. This receptor was identified in a human donor in good health. The rearrangement joins TRBV4-2 to TRBJ2-2; 9 nucleotides line up with TRBD2. CDR3 bases: TGTGCCAGCAGCCAAGCCCGGGGGACTAGCAACGGGGAGCTGTTTTTT. It yields the protein CASSQARGTSNGELFF.